Following are 11 T cell receptor beta chains from one sample sequenced in a study of T cell responses to AZD1222 COVID-19 vaccine (dated by TCRdb to 2020 to 2022). The library was generated by the immunoSEQ multiplex PCR assay. Sourced from immuneACCESS, this table was stored by TCRdb with only in-frame sequences that have V and J called. A share of the clones is absent; for the studies checked, an unresolved V gene accounts for under half, and the remainder has no known explanation. The sample table contains 180,000 or so clones; only one count was recorded for approximately 90% of them. Jointly, the top ten make up 2.6% of the sample. The time point label of this sample denotes: baseline before first vaccination. This material consisted of peripheral blood, taken on day 0 of AZD1222 vaccination. Source of these receptors: an adult in good health.

This rearrangement joins TRBV30 to TRBJ1-1; D is unclear. V lost 6 bases and J 0 bases, leaving 8 bases between the germline ends. CDR1 GTSNPN and CDR2 SVGIG come from the germline V gene (reference sequence). The CDR3 length is 12 residues. For the CDR3, the DNA is TGTGCCTGCTCCAACATGAACACTGAAGCTTTCTTT. Translated, it gives CACSNMNTEAFF. The full variable domain, rest sourced from reference TRBV30 and TRBJ1-1, is SQTIHQWPATLVQPVGSPLSLECTVEGTSNPNLYWYRQAAGRGLQLLFYSVGIGQISSEVPQNLSASRPQDRQFILSSKKLLLSDSGFYLCACSNMNTEAFFGQGTRLTVV.

The CDR3 loop is CASSFQAPSTNEKLFF. As DNA, the CDR3 is TGTGCCAGCAGTTTTCAAGCACCGTCAACTAATGAAAAACTGTTTTTT. The chain combines TRBV27 with TRBJ1-4; D remains unclear. This CDR3 is built from 16 residues. Germline V gene data show CDR1 as MNHEY and CDR2 as SMNVEV (reference sequence). With 3 bases removed from V and 0 bases from J, the gap between germline ends came to 11 bases.

This clone came up once. This sequence joins TRBV6-2 or TRBV6-3 and TRBJ1-1; maybe TRBD1 (5 bases). Looked up from germline, CDR1 is MNHEY and CDR2 is SVGEGT. Trimming removed 2 bases at V and 5 bases at J, with 15 bases between. This CDR3 contains 15 residues. CDR3 coding DNA: TGTGCCAGCAGTTACAGGGCACCGGCAGGGACTGAAGCTTTCTTT. Its protein is CASSYRAPAGTEAFF.

The rearrangement links TRBV11-3 to TRBJ2-5, with 8 positions matching TRBD2. Germline V gene sequence: CDR1 SGHNT, CDR2 YENEEA. The CDR3 runs 16 residues. V was pared by 5 bases and J by 5 bases, with 13 bases of the junction left unmatched. The CDR3 nucleotides are TGTGCCAGCAGCCACGGATTACTAGCGGTTCCCGAGACCCAGTACTTC. Translation: CASSHGLLAVPETQYF.

This clone came up once. The chain carries TRBV3-1 (or the pseudogene TRBV3-2) and TRBJ1-1, with 9 bases lining up with TRBD1. The CDR3 is 16 residues long. Germline V gene data show CDR1 as LGHDT and CDR2 as YNNKEL (reference sequence). Trimming took 2 bases from V and 4 from J; bases not matched to a gene: 8. DNA for the CDR3: TGTGCCAGCAGCCAAAACAGGGGACAGGGACTCACTGAAGCTTTCTTT. This gives the protein CASSQNRGQGLTEAFF.

The table lists this clone with a few counts. V and J are TRBV6-5 and TRBJ1-5; no reliable D call. The CDR3 has 11 amino acids. CDR1 is MNHEY and CDR2 is SVGAGI in the germline V gene. This CDR3 reads CAVGVYQPQHF. The CDR3 nucleotides read TGTGCGGTTGGCGTCTATCAGCCCCAGCATTTT.

The chain links TRBV7-9 to TRBJ1-1; D perhaps matches TRBD1 (5 bases). The V gene's germline CDR1 is SEHNR and CDR2 FQNEAQ (reference sequence). The CDR3 sequence is 14 residues long. Trimming removed 1 base at V and 4 bases at J, with 10 bases between. The CDR3 DNA reads TGTGCCAGCAGCTTAGGTTCGGGGGGCACTGAAGCTTTCTTT. As protein: CASSLGSGGTEAFF.

The gene calls are TRBV2 and TRBJ2-6, with D hard to call. CDR3 length: 17 amino acids. The ends were cut back, 6 bases at V and 0 bases at J, with 15 bases in the middle. The V gene's germline CDR1 is SNHLY and CDR2 FYNNEI. CDR3: CASSLDRLASGANVLTF. The CDR3 bases are TGTGCCAGCAGCCTCGATCGACTGGCCTCTGGGGCCAACGTCCTGACTTTC.

This rearrangement joins TRBV11-1 to TRBJ1-1; 9 nucleotides align to TRBD1. The CDR3 sequence is 14 residues long. V lost 5 bases and J lost 7; bases outside the gene matches: 8. Germline loops: CDR1 SGHAT, CDR2 FQDESV (reference sequence). CDR3 amino acids: CASSQGDRVSEAFF. DNA for the CDR3: TGTGCCAGCAGCCAGGGGGACAGGGTCAGTGAAGCTTTCTTT.

The J gene is TRBJ1-2, the V gene TRBV2, with TRBD1 as a possible D gene (5 bases). Germline V gene sequence: CDR1 SNHLY, CDR2 FYNNEI. The CDR3 has 13 amino acids. Deletions cut 6 bases from V and 7 bases from J, with 15 bases between. The DNA of the CDR3 is TGTGCCAGCAGCTCTCAGGGTGGTGGTGGCTACACCTTC. It yields the protein CASSSQGGGGYTF.

The chain uses TRBV2 and TRBJ1-5; 9 bases match TRBD1. V shed 4 bases and J 8 bases; nucleotides not matched to a gene: 6. The germline V gene has CDR1 SNHLY and CDR2 FYNNEI. The CDR3 spans 14 residues. CDR3 sequence reads: CASSGDRDWEPQHF. DNA of the CDR3: TGTGCCAGCAGTGGGGACAGGGATTGGGAGCCCCAGCATTTT.